These 25 T cell receptor beta chains originate from one sample sequenced in a study of early T cells in non-severe SARS-CoV-2 infection. TCRdb analysed the 5' RACE reads with MiXCR anew, one entry per CDR3 protein. In the table there are more than 60,000 distinct CDR3 sequences, 9.5% to 15% of which are singletons. Sequenced material: whole blood, taken at baseline. The receptors shown here come from an adult who was a healthcare worker with PCR-confirmed SARS-CoV-2 infection or an uninfected control (not recorded which).

This clonotype was counted ten times or more. V and J are TRBV6-5 and TRBJ2-1; tentative D call: TRBD2 (5 bases). The CDR3 runs 15 residues. Germline V CDR1 and CDR2: MNHEY, SVGAGI. The germline V and J ends were trimmed by 2 bases and 4 bases, with 12 bases remaining between them. The CDR3 DNA sequence: TGTGCCAGCAGTTACGAGGGTTCGCGGTACAATGAGCAGTTCTTC. Translating it yields CASSYEGSRYNEQFF.

This clonotype has only a few counts. The CDR3 is CASRRALAGVHEQYF. CDR3 DNA: TGTGCCAGCAGACGAGCACTAGCGGGGGTACACGAGCAGTACTTC. This sequence joins TRBV6-5 and TRBJ2-7; 11 bases agree with TRBD2. CDR3 length: 15 residues. V shed 6 bases, J shed 5 bases, and the junction held 9 bases outside the gene matches. The germline CDR1 and CDR2 sequences are MNHEY and SVGAGI.

There are a few counts of this clonotype. The CDR3 loop is CSARGPGASGYGYTF. The CDR3 nucleotides are TGCAGTGCTAGAGGCCCCGGGGCATCGGGCTATGGCTACACCTTC. The rearrangement links TRBV20-1 to TRBJ1-2; perhaps TRBD1 as D (5 bases). Per germline, CDR1 DFQATT and CDR2 SNEGSKA (reference sequence). There are 15 residues in the CDR3. Trimming took 1 base from V and 4 from J, leaving 16 bases between them.

The J gene is TRBJ2-1, the V gene TRBV28; no definite D call. Germline V CDR1 and CDR2: MDHEN, SYDVKM. V lost 7 bases and J 4 bases, leaving 5 bases between the germline ends. The CDR3 runs to 11 residues. The CDR3 is CASTLYNEQFF. CDR3 bases: TGTGCCAGCACCTTGTACAATGAGCAGTTCTTC.

In this sample, this clonotype turned up a few times. The V call is TRBV12-3 or TRBV12-4, the J call TRBJ2-5; a weak D match, TRBD1 (6 bases). V was pared by 7 bases and J by 9 bases, with 27 bases between. The CDR3 length is 16 residues. CDR3 region: CASTDTTGQLPQAQYF. DNA of the CDR3: TGTGCCAGCACCGATACAACGGGACAACTCCCTCAGGCCCAGTACTTC.

This clonotype was recorded a few times. This sequence joins TRBV27 and TRBJ1-2; D uncertain. This CDR3 contains 15 residues. Germline assignment: CDR1 MNHEY and CDR2 SMNVEV (reference sequence). Trimming cost V 11 bases and J 4 bases, with 23 bases left between them. The CDR3 nucleotides read TGTGCCTCGGCACGAGAGCCCACCGCGGCCTATGGCTACACCTTC. Translated: CASAREPTAAYGYTF.

The chain recombines TRBV27 with TRBJ2-7; D is uncertain. The CDR3 covers 13 residues. The V and J ends lost 3 bases and 3 bases respectively, with 9 bases between them. Germline V gene data show CDR1 as MNHEY and CDR2 as SMNVEV (reference sequence). The CDR3 region is CASSLSHIYEQYF. CDR3 nucleotides: TGTGCCAGCAGTTTGTCCCATATCTACGAGCAGTACTTC.

This clonotype was counted at least ten times. V usage is TRBV9 and J usage is TRBJ1-6; D gene uncertain. The CDR3 loop spans 13 amino acids. Germline V gene sequence: CDR1 SGDLS, CDR2 YYNGEE. Trimming left V 3 bases short and J 9 bases short, with 10 bases between. The CDR3 sequence: CASSGSAGSPLHF. The CDR3 nucleotides are TGTGCCAGCAGCGGGTCCGCGGGTTCACCCCTCCACTTT.

J is TRBJ2-7 and V is TRBV28; either TRBD1 or TRBD2 may supply D (5 bases each). Trimming cost V 2 bases and J 0 bases, with 17 bases left between them. The CDR3 is 17 amino acids. Looked up from germline, CDR1 is MDHEN and CDR2 is SYDVKM. The CDR3 DNA is TGTGCCAGCAGTTTAAAGCGGCAGGGAGTCCGCTCCTACGAGCAGTACTTC. This sequence encodes CASSLKRQGVRSYEQYF.

Remarks on this clonotype: In this CDR3 the conserved last residue, phenylalanine or tryptophan, is missing, so a read error is likely. Because the CDR3's place on the DNA is in doubt, the DNA is left out and the CDR3 is given as listed by TCRdb. The chain couples TRBV11-2 to TRBJ1-2. The CDR3 extends over 13 residues, inclusive of both ends. The germline V gene has CDR1 SGHAT and CDR2 FQNNGV. The CDR3: CASSLGVSTASSL.

The V and J genes are TRBV20-1 and TRBJ2-3; D is possibly TRBD2 (5 bases). This CDR3 is built from 13 residues. The germline V gene has CDR1 DFQATT and CDR2 SNEGSKA (reference sequence). Trimming cost V 5 bases and J 2 bases, with 11 bases left between them. CDR3 protein: CSAREPLTDTQYF. The CDR3, as DNA: TGCAGTGCTCGGGAACCACTCACAGATACGCAGTATTTT.

This clonotype was counted between two and nine times. V and J are TRBV6-2 or TRBV6-3 and TRBJ1-1; D is perhaps TRBD1 (5 bases). Trimming removed 2 bases at V and 7 bases at J, with 20 bases between. The CDR3 length is 16 residues. The V gene's germline CDR1 is MNHEY and CDR2 SVGEGT. This CDR3 reads CASSYEDTYFALEAFF. The CDR3 bases are TGTGCCAGCAGTTACGAGGACACCTATTTTGCCCTTGAAGCTTTCTTT.

This clonotype appeared a few times. This chain uses TRBV7-2 with TRBJ2-5; tentative D call: TRBD1 (5 bases). Germline CDR1 SGHTA, CDR2 FQGNSA. V was cut by 1 base and J by 1 base, with 13 bases left in between. The CDR3 is made up of 16 amino acids. The CDR3 loop is CASSLEGRQTQETQYF. Here the CDR3 DNA reads TGTGCCAGCAGCTTAGAGGGTAGACAGACCCAAGAGACCCAGTACTTC.

The chain is built from TRBV29-1 and TRBJ2-5; possible D gene TRBD1, 6 bases. The germline V gene encodes CDR1 SQVTM and CDR2 ANQGSEA. This CDR3 has 12 amino acids. The V gene lost 7 bases and the J gene lost 1 base, with 10 bases spanning the gap. The CDR3 DNA reads as TGCAGCGGAGGACAGCTCCAAGAGACCCAGTACTTC. It encodes CSGGQLQETQYF.

This clonotype was found a few times. The chain is built from TRBV10-3 and TRBJ1-5; 7 bases line up with TRBD1. This CDR3 has 19 amino acids. Losses at the gene ends were 1 base for V and 3 bases for J; bases not matched to a gene: 15. The V gene's germline CDR1 is ENHRY and CDR2 SYGVKD. CDR3 residues: CAISEFPGGGQLFNQPQHF. Written as DNA, the CDR3 is TGTGCCATCAGTGAGTTCCCCGGTGGGGGACAGCTCTTCAATCAGCCCCAGCATTTT.

V is TRBV11-2 and J is TRBJ2-2, with TRBD1 matching 7 bases. The CDR3 loop spans 17 amino acids. The V gene's germline CDR1 is SGHAT and CDR2 FQNNGV. Trimming at V came to 5 bases and at J to 5 bases, leaving 14 bases not matched to a gene. The CDR3 sequence is CASSKTRQGERTGELFF. CDR3 nucleotide sequence: TGTGCCAGCAGCAAAACCCGGCAGGGGGAGAGGACCGGGGAGCTGTTTTTT.

This chain connects TRBV11-2 to TRBJ2-2; 8 nucleotides line up with TRBD1. V shed 3 bases, J shed 4 bases, and the junction held 4 bases outside the gene matches. The CDR3 is 15 amino acids. Germline V CDR1 and CDR2: SGHAT, FQNNGV. The CDR3 DNA is TGTGCCAGCAGCTTGACAGGGGTTGTCACCGGGGAGCTGTTTTTT. Its protein is CASSLTGVVTGELFF.

This clonotype was found a few times. The chain links TRBV19 to TRBJ2-7, with 13 bases that match TRBD2. Per the germline V gene, CDR1 is LNHDA and CDR2 is SQIVND (reference sequence). There are 17 residues in the CDR3. Unmatched junction bases numbered 8, after V lost 6 bases and J lost 0 bases. This CDR3 reads CASRPGGLAGHSYEQYF. CDR3 bases: TGTGCCAGTAGACCCGGGGGACTAGCGGGGCACTCCTACGAGCAGTACTTC.

By proportion, this clonotype is medium-sized. The genes are TRBV5-1 and TRBJ2-5; either TRBD1 or TRBD2 may fit D (6 bases each). The length of the CDR3 is 19 residues. Between the trimmed V and J ends, which lost 4 bases and 4 bases, there was a span of 29 bases. The V gene's germline CDR1 is SGHRS and CDR2 YFSETQ. In DNA form, the CDR3 reads TGCGCCAGCAGCCGAACCCCGACAGGATATAGGGGACTTGTAGAGACCCAGTACTTC. Translating it yields CASSRTPTGYRGLVETQYF.

The V call is TRBV9, the J call TRBJ2-5; perhaps D is TRBD1 or TRBD2 (6 bases each). The CDR3 spans 14 residues. Per germline, CDR1 SGDLS and CDR2 YYNGEE. The V end lost 0 bases, the J end lost 6 bases, and 12 bases lay between the germline ends. The CDR3 DNA sequence: TGTGCCAGCAGCGTAGAAGGGGGGCCGAAGACCCAGTACTTC. Protein sequence: CASSVEGGPKTQYF.

This clonotype was detected ten times or more. This rearrangement joins TRBV11-2 to TRBJ2-3; 10 bases match TRBD2. Germline V lookup: CDR1 SGHAT, CDR2 FQNNGV. Trimming cost V 5 bases and J 3 bases; bases outside gene matches: 8. This CDR3 is built from 16 residues. The CDR3 nucleotides read TGTGCCAGCAGCCGTGGTAGCGGGGGGTGGACAGATACGCAGTATTTT. It codes for CASSRGSGGWTDTQYF.

This clonotype has at least ten counts. The V call is TRBV18, the J call TRBJ2-1; D is tentatively TRBD1 or TRBD2 (5 bases each). The V end lost 2 bases, the J end lost 5 bases, and 13 bases lay between the germline ends. The CDR3 length is 15 residues. CDR1 is KGHSH and CDR2 is LQKENI in the germline V gene. CDR3 sequence reads: CASSPWTWGNNEQFF. The CDR3 DNA follows: TGTGCCAGCTCACCATGGACTTGGGGGAACAATGAGCAGTTCTTC. The full variable domain, in which reference TRBV18 and TRBJ2-1 provide the parts outside the CDR3, is NAGVMQNPRHLVRRRGQEARLRCSPMKGHSHVYWYRQLPEEGLKFMVYLQKENIIDESGMPKERFSAEFPKEGPSILRIQQVVRGDSAAYFCASSPWTWGNNEQFFGPGTRLTVL.

CDR3: CASGLGLNEQYF. CDR3 in DNA: TGTGCCAGCGGCCTGGGACTTAACGAGCAGTACTTC. The chain employs TRBV5-6 and TRBJ2-7; D is possibly TRBD2 (6 bases). The CDR3 extends over 12 amino acids. Trimming left V 7 bases short and J 5 bases short, with 13 bases between. Looked up from germline, CDR1 is SGHDT and CDR2 is YYEEEE.

The V call is TRBV27, the J call TRBJ1-5; D unclear. There are 15 residues in the CDR3. CDR1 and CDR2 from the germline V gene are MNHEY and SMNVEV (reference sequence). V was pared by 6 bases and J by 0 bases, with 12 bases between. The CDR3 DNA is TGTGCCAGCAGCTTAGCCGGGTATAGCAATCAGCCCCAGCATTTT. Its protein is CASSLAGYSNQPQHF.

This clonotype was picked up a small number of times. The gene calls are TRBV29-1 and TRBJ2-1, with D maybe TRBD2 (6 bases). Trimming pared 7 bases from V and 6 bases from J, leaving 13 bases between. CDR1 is SQVTM, CDR2 ANQGSEA, per germline. The CDR3 loop spans 12 amino acids. The CDR3 region has the DNA TGCAGCGGGCGGGGTTATCCCAATGAGCAGTTCTTC. This gives the protein CSGRGYPNEQFF.